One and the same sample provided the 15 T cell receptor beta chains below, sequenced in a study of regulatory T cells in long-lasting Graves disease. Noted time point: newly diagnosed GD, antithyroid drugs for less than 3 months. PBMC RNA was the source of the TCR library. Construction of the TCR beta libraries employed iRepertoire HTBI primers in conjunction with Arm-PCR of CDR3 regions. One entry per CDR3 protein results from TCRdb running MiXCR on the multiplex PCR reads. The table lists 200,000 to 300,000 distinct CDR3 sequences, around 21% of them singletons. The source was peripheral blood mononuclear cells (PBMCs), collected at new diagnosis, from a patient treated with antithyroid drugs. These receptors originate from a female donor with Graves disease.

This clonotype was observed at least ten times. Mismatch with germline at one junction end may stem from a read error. The CDR3 sequence: CASREDRFSNQPQHF. CDR3 in DNA: TGTGCCAGCAGAGAAGACAGGTTTAGCAATCAGCCCCAGCATTTT. The genes are TRBV2 and TRBJ1-5; D might be TRBD1 (6 bases). Germline CDR1 reads SNHLY; CDR2 reads FYNNEI. The CDR3 spans 15 residues.

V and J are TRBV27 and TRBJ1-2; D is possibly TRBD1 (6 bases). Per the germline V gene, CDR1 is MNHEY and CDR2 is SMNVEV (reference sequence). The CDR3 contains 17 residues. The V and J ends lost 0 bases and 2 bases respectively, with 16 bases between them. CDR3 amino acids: CASSLSRAQGINYGYTF. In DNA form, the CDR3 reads TGTGCCAGCAGTTTATCTCGGGCCCAGGGGATAAACTATGGCTACACCTTC.

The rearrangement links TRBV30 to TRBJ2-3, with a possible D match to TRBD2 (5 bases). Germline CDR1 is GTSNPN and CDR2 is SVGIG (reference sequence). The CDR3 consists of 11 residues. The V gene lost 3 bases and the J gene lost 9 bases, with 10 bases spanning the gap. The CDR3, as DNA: TGTGCCTGGAGCGCCGGGGAGACGCAGTATTTT. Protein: CAWSAGETQYF.

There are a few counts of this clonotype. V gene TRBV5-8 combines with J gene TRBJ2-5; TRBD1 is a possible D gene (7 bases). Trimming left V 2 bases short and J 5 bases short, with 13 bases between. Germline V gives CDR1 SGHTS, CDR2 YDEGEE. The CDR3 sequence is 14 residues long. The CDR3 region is CASSFRDSGETQYF. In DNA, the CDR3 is TGTGCCAGCAGCTTCCGGGACAGCGGGGAGACCCAGTACTTC.

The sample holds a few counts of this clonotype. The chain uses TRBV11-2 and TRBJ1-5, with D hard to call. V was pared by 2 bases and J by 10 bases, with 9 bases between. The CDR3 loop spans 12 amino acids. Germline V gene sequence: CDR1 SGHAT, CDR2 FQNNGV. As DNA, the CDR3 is TGTGCCAGCAGCTTATCAGGTCACCCCCAGCATTTT. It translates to CASSLSGHPQHF. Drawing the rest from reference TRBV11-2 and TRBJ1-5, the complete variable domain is EAGVAQSPRYKIIEKRQSVAFWCNPISGHATLYWYQQILGQGPKLLIQFQNNGVVDDSQLPKDRFSAERLKGVDSTLKIQPAKLEDSAVYLCASSLSGHPQHFGDGTRLSIL.

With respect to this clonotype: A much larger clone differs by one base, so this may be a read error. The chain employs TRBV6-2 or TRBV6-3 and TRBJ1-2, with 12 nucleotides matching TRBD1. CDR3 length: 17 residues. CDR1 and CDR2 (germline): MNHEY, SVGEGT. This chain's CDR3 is CASGYTRDRGRLNGYTF. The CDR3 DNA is TGTGCCAGCGGTTACACCCGGGACAGGGGGCGTCTTAATGGCTACACCTTC.

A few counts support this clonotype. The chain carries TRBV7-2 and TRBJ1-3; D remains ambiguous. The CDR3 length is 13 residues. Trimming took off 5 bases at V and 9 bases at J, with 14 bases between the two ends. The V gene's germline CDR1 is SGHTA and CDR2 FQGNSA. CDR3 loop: CASSPDGLGTIYF. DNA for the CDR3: TGTGCCAGCAGCCCCGACGGGTTGGGCACCATATATTTT.

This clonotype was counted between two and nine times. CDR3 region: CASSMKGDYEQYF. CDR3 sequence (DNA): TGTGCCAGTAGTATGAAGGGAGACTACGAGCAGTACTTC. The V call is TRBV19, the J call TRBJ2-7; D is perhaps TRBD2 (5 bases). Trimming shortened V by 3 bases and J by 3 bases, and 9 bases separated the two germline ends. The CDR3 consists of 13 residues. Germline-derived CDR1 and CDR2 are LNHDA and SQIVND (reference sequence).

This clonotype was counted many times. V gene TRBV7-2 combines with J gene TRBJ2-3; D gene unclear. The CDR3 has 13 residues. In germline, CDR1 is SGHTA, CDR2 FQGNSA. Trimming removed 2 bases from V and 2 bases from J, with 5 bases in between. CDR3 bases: TGTGCCAGCAGCTTAAAACTCACAGATACGCAGTATTTT. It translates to CASSLKLTDTQYF.

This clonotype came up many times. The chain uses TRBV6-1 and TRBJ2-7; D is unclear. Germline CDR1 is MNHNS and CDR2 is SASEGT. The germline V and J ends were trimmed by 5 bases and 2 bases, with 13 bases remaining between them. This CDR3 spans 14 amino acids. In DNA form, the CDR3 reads TGTGCCAGCAGTCCTCAGAGGCGAACCTACGAGCAGTACTTC. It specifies CASSPQRRTYEQYF.

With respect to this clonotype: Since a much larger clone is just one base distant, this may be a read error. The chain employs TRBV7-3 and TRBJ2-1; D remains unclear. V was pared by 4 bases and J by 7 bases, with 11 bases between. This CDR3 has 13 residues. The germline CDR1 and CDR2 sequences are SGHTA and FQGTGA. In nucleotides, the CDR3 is TGTGCCAGCAGCTATGTCTGGTCTAATGAGCAGTTCTTC. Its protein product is CASSYVWSNEQFF.

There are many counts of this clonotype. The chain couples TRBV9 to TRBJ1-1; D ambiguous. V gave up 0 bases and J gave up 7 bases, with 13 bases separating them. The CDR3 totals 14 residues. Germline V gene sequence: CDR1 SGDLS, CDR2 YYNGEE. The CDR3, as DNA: TGTGCCAGCAGCGTAGTTTCTGTGGGGAATGAAGCTTTCTTT. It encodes CASSVVSVGNEAFF.

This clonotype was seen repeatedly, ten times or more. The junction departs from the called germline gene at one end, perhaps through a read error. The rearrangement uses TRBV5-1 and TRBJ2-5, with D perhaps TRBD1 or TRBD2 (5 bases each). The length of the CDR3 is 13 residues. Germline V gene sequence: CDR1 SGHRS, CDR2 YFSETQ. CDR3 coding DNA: TGTGCCAGCAGCTTAGTAGGGGAGGAGACCCAGTACTTC. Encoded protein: CASSLVGEETQYF.

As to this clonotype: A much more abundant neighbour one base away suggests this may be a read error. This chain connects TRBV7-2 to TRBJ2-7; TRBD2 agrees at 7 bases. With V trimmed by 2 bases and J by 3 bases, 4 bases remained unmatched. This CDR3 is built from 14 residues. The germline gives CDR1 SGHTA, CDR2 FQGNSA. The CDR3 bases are TGTGCCAGCAGCTTATCGGGGGGATACTACGAGCAGTACTTC. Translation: CASSLSGGYYEQYF. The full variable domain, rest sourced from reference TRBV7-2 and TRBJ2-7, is GAGVSQSPSNKVTEKGKDVELRCDPISGHTALYWYRQSLGQGLEFLIYFQGNSAPDKSGLPSDRFSAERTGGSVSTLTIQRTQQEDSAVYLCASSLSGGYYEQYFGPGTRLTVT.

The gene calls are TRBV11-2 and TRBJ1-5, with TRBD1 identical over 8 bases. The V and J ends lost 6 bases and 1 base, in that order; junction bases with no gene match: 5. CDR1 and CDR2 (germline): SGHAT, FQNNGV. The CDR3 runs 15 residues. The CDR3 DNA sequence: TGTGCCAGCAGACCGCAGGGGGCGAGCAATCAGCCCCAGCATTTT. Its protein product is CASRPQGASNQPQHF.